These T cell receptor beta chains were read from a single sample in a study of control samples from healthy donors and cancer patients. Some clones are missing from TCRdb's copy, which holds only in-frame ones; the method was immunoSEQ multiplex PCR. The sample records 75,000 to 95,000 clones, less than 95% being singletons. The sequencing sample was made of blood. Receptors were obtained from a woman aged 18-29 years in good health. Both conserved end residues are part of each CDR3. D genes are given only for firm matches. Size is stated for part of the rows, as once, few or many counts, or as a class when the clone is expanded.

V gene	J gene	clone size	D gene	CDR3 DNA	CDR3 protein
TRBV7-8	TRBJ2-3	.	.	TGTGCCAGCTGGCCGGGCAGACTCACAGATACGCAGTATTTT	CASWPGRLTDTQYF
TRBV4-2	TRBJ2-2	.	TRBD2	TGTGCCAGCAGCCAAGATACCGGGGGGGGCCTTGTTGGGACCGGGGAGCTGTTTTTT	CASSQDTGGGLVGTGELFF
TRBV12-3/TRBV12-4	TRBJ1-2	.	.	TGTGCCAGCAGTTTTACAGGGCGAGGCTACACCTTC	CASSFTGRGYTF
TRBV7-9	TRBJ2-3	few	TRBD2	TGTGCCAGCAGCTCCCGGGTTAACCGGGGGGGGACCACAGATACGCAGTATTTT	CASSSRVNRGGTTDTQYF
TRBV4-1	TRBJ1-1	.	.	TGCGCCAGCGGCTACAGGGATGGGAACGCTGAAGCTTTCTTT	CASGYRDGNAEAFF
TRBV6-5	TRBJ1-6	few	TRBD1	TGTGCCAGCAGCCGCGGGGGACAGGGGGCCTCACCCCTCCACTTT	CASSRGGQGASPLHF
TRBV28	TRBJ1-6	.	.	TGTGCCAGCAGTTCCTTCCGGGACCTTTCACCCCTCCACTTT	CASSSFRDLSPLHF
TRBV9	TRBJ2-1	.	.	TGTGCCAGCAGCGTAGGGGGCGGGGCATACAATGAGCAGTTCTTC	CASSVGGGAYNEQFF
TRBV27	TRBJ1-1	.	.	TGTGCCAGCGCCTACTCAGGGTGGACTGAAGCTTTCTTT	CASAYSGWTEAFF
TRBV4-1	TRBJ2-3	once	TRBD2	TGCGCCAGCAGCCAAGGTTTAGCGGGGGGGTCCTCTAGCACAGATACGCAGTATTTT	CASSQGLAGGSSSTDTQYF
TRBV2	TRBJ1-2	.	.	TGTGCCAGCATTAGAGGATTTACCGATGGCTACACCTTC	CASIRGFTDGYTF
TRBV11-2	TRBJ1-6	.	TRBD1	TGTGCCAGCAGCTTAGATGGGGGACAGTATAATTCACCCCTCCACTTT	CASSLDGGQYNSPLHF
TRBV6-1	TRBJ1-3	once	.	TGTGCCAGCAGTGAAACGATTGGAAACACCATATATTTT	CASSETIGNTIYF
TRBV18	TRBJ1-1	.	.	TGTGCCAGCTCAGCGCAGGGTCGTCCTGAAGCTTTCTTT	CASSAQGRPEAFF
TRBV29-1	TRBJ1-3	once	.	TGCAGCGGTCACTCTGGAAACACCATATATTTT	CSGHSGNTIYF
TRBV29-1	TRBJ2-5	.	.	TGCAGCGTCCTCCGGGACATCCAAGAGACCCAGTACTTC	CSVLRDIQETQYF
TRBV19	TRBJ1-5	.	TRBD1	TGTGCCAGTAGTAACGGTCGGACAGGGGAACAGCCCCAGCATTTT	CASSNGRTGEQPQHF
TRBV27	TRBJ1-2	.	.	TGTGCCAGCAGTTTGGGGGGCAGGGGCGGAGGCTATGGCTACACCTTC	CASSLGGRGGGYGYTF
TRBV5-8	TRBJ1-4	.	TRBD1	TGTGCCAGCAGCCCGGGACAGGGGCTTTCTGAAAAACTGTTTTTT	CASSPGQGLSEKLFF
TRBV5-6	TRBJ2-5	.	.	TGTGCCAGCAGCACTGGCAGGCTCCGTGAGACCCAGTACTTC	CASSTGRLRETQYF
TRBV11-2	TRBJ1-2	.	.	TGTGCCAGCAGCTTAGAGGATGGGTACTATGGCTACACCTTC	CASSLEDGYYGYTF
TRBV3-1/TRBV3-2	TRBJ2-6	.	.	TGTGCCAGCAGCCAAGACCTCATCCGGTCCTACTCTGGGGCCAACGTCCTGACTTTC	CASSQDLIRSYSGANVLTF
TRBV7-6	TRBJ1-5	.	.	TGTGCCAGCAGCTCCACCCCTCGGGCCTATAGCAATCAGCCCCAGCATTTT	CASSSTPRAYSNQPQHF
TRBV6-1	TRBJ2-7	.	.	TGTGCCAGCAGTGAAGTAGGTTTAAGCTCCTACGAGCAGTACTTC	CASSEVGLSSYEQYF
TRBV5-5	TRBJ1-3	.	.	TGTGCCAGCAGCTCCGCCGACACCAGCTCTGGAAACACCATATATTTT	CASSSADTSSGNTIYF
TRBV6-1	TRBJ2-3	.	.	TGTGCCAGCAGTGAATCTGGGAACACAGATACGCAGTATTTT	CASSESGNTDTQYF
TRBV27	TRBJ1-2	.	.	TGTGCCAGCAGTTTCCACCCGGGAGACGCCTATGGCTACACCTTC	CASSFHPGDAYGYTF
TRBV2	TRBJ2-5	.	.	TGTGCCAGCAGTCAACTATTGGACTCTGGGGAGACCCAGTACTTC	CASSQLLDSGETQYF
TRBV11-2	TRBJ1-1	.	TRBD1	TGTGCCAGCAGCAGTTGGACAGGGGCCAACACTGAAGCTTTCTTT	CASSSWTGANTEAFF
TRBV6-4	TRBJ2-6	.	.	TGTGCCAGCAGTGTGCCCCACATGGCGAACTCTGGGGCCAACGTCCTGACTTTC	CASSVPHMANSGANVLTF
TRBV19	TRBJ1-2	once	TRBD1	TGTGCCAGTACCCCGGCAGGGGGGGGCTACACCTTC	CASTPAGGGYTF
TRBV6-4	TRBJ1-1	.	.	TGTGCCAGCAGTGACACGATCGGTGCTGAAGCTTTCTTT	CASSDTIGAEAFF
TRBV4-1	TRBJ2-5	.	TRBD2	TGCGCCAGCAGCCTCCAAGCGGGGGGACCCCAAGAGACCCAGTACTTC	CASSLQAGGPQETQYF
TRBV5-6	TRBJ1-1	.	.	TGTGCCAGCAGCTTGGGGACTTCTGAAGCTTTCTTT	CASSLGTSEAFF
TRBV10-3	TRBJ1-1	.	.	TGTGCCACCGCCGAGGGGCCAAACACTGAAGCTTTCTTT	CATAEGPNTEAFF
TRBV19	TRBJ1-6	.	.	TGTGCCAGTTCCCTGAGCTCCTATAATTCACCCCTCCACTTT	CASSLSSYNSPLHF
TRBV4-1	TRBJ2-2	few	.	TGCGCCAGCAGCCAAGAAAAGGGAACGAACACCGGGGAGCTGTTTTTT	CASSQEKGTNTGELFF
TRBV27	TRBJ1-6	.	TRBD1	TGTGCCAGCAGCCCCGGGACAGGGGGGAATTCACCCCTCCACTTT	CASSPGTGGNSPLHF
TRBV27	TRBJ2-2	.	TRBD2	TGTGCCAGCAGTAAACCGGGACTAGCGGATTCGAACACCGGGGAGCTGTTTTTT	CASSKPGLADSNTGELFF
TRBV3-1/TRBV3-2	TRBJ1-2	once	TRBD1	TGTGCCAGCAGCCAAGAACAGGACAGGGGGCGTCCTTGGTATGGCTACACCTTC	CASSQEQDRGRPWYGYTF
TRBV11-2	TRBJ2-2	.	.	TGTGCCAGCAGCTTAGACTTGATCTCGAACACCGGGGAGCTGTTTTTT	CASSLDLISNTGELFF
TRBV6-5	TRBJ1-5	few	TRBD1	TGTGCCAGCAGCCCCAGACAGGGGGCCCAGCATTTT	CASSPRQGAQHF
TRBV18	TRBJ1-5	.	.	TGTGCCAGCTCACCCGCAAGCGGCAATCAGCCCCAGCATTTT	CASSPASGNQPQHF
TRBV5-1	TRBJ2-3	once	.	TGCGCCAGCAGCTTGCTTGCCCGGGACCGGGGGTCAAATACGCAGTATTTT	CASSLLARDRGSNTQYF
TRBV7-9	TRBJ1-3	.	.	TGTGCCAGCAGCTTATCCGGGACAAGCGGAAACACCATATATTTT	CASSLSGTSGNTIYF
TRBV5-1	TRBJ1-2	.	TRBD1	TGCGCCAGCAGCTTGAGGACAGGGAACTATGGCTACACCTTC	CASSLRTGNYGYTF
TRBV2	TRBJ1-4	.	.	TGTGCCAGCAGCGACCCGGGCCCGGTAGGGTATGAAAAACTGTTTTTT	CASSDPGPVGYEKLFF
TRBV5-8	TRBJ1-2	.	TRBD1	TGTGCCAGCAGCCCCGGGATTAGGACAGGGTGGTACACCTTC	CASSPGIRTGWYTF
TRBV12-3/TRBV12-4	TRBJ2-7	once	.	TGCGCCAGCAGTAAGATCTTCTACGAGCAGTACTTC	CASSKIFYEQYF
TRBV9	TRBJ2-3	.	TRBD2	TGTGCCAGCAGCCCTATTCTAGCGGCTTCCTCACAGTATTTT	CASSPILAASSQYF
TRBV5-1	TRBJ1-2	.	TRBD1	TGCGCCAGCAGCTATGGGGGACAGGACTATGGCTACACCTTC	CASSYGGQDYGYTF
TRBV6-4	TRBJ1-1	.	TRBD1	TGTGCCAGCAGTCCCGGGACAGGGATCCAGGACACTGAAGCTTTCTTT	CASSPGTGIQDTEAFF